The rows below give T cell receptor beta chains drawn from one sample of a study of blood T cell repertoires in COVID-19. TCRdb's table, derived via immunoSEQ multiplex PCR, lists solely in-frame clones and lacks some. The sample contains about 220,000 clones, roughly 80% of which appear only once. Sequences were obtained from peripheral blood. Receptors originate from a woman aged 70-85 years with acute or convalescent COVID-19. Each CDR3 is given with its conserved first and last residue. A D gene is named only where the DNA matches it firmly.

>TRBD1|TRBV15
CATSTGQAYEQYF
>NA|TRBV7-2
CASSPPWVGDNEQFF
>TRBD1|TRBV6-5
CAGKNGQGTDTQYF
>NA|TRBV6-5
CASQSAGQPNEKLFF
>NA|TRBV10-1
CASSESAGAIETQYF
>NA|TRBV2
CASSEGRVTDTQYF
>TRBD1|TRBV29-1
CSVVDRDPNTEAFF
>NA|TRBV6-6
CASSLEGSPLHF
>NA|TRBV24-1
CATSDFRGGLKTDTQYF
>NA|TRBV2
CASQGGGRETQYF
>NA|TRBV18
CASSPYPGQSSGANVLTF
>NA|TRBV24-1
CATSGPLGRGEQFF
>NA|TRBV29-1
CSVKRTDYEQYF
>NA|TRBV2
CASSAGLAKNIQYF
>NA|TRBV12-3/TRBV12-4
CASRKGDTEAFF
>TRBD2|TRBV5-6
CASSLELAGTSRYTQYF
>NA|TRBV14
CASSQVDPGSRYKNEQFF
>TRBD1|TRBV5-8
CASSLGQGTGELFF
>TRBD1|TRBV5-1
CASSWDSYGYTF
>TRBD1|TRBV18
CASSPVGQSEKLFF
>NA|TRBV24-1
CATSRQGVLFF
>NA|TRBV7-3
CASSLSGTLGREQFF
>NA|TRBV2
CASSIGGGGHYNEQFF
>NA|TRBV30
CAWSVQVRRAFF
>NA|TRBV12-3/TRBV12-4
CASRSDSNEQFF
>TRBD2|TRBV6-5
CASSRLAAYTDTQYF
>TRBD2|TRBV9
CASSVRGGASEQYF
>NA|TRBV5-3
CARTDRGGRELFF
>NA|TRBV10-3
CAISLNGEAGTDTQYF
>TRBD1|TRBV27
CASSPTWDSAYEQYF
>TRBD1|TRBV7-9
CASSLGQGIDGGELFF
>TRBD1|TRBV7-6
CASSLGDRGSYEQYF
>NA|TRBV5-8
CASSLDRDQPQHF
>TRBD2|TRBV7-2
CASSLIAYSRGTQETQYF
>NA|TRBV18
CASSTTGSSGANVLTF
>NA|TRBV11-2
CASSLTRVSGANVLTF
>TRBD2|TRBV18
CASSPLSSGSFTDTQYF
>NA|TRBV5-1
CASSLRGFRDTGELFF
>TRBD2|TRBV18
CASSLRLAGGQDTQYF
>NA|TRBV11-2
CASSLDLGYEQFF
>NA|TRBV7-3
CASSPRVTDTQYF
>TRBD2|TRBV9
CASSSREVTGELFF
>TRBD2|TRBV9
CASSVDGGEYEQYF
>TRBD2|TRBV6-4
CASRERGGRQFF
>TRBD2|TRBV7-2
CASSLSGGAGETQYF
>NA|TRBV10-2
CASTPRTEGPQHF
>TRBD1|TRBV5-5
CATRQGAGTGELFF
>NA|TRBV15
CATSNRQPIPGANVLTF
>NA|TRBV7-2
CASSLIQGYGYTF
>NA|TRBV19
CASRGWGTSNKNEQFF
>TRBD1|TRBV15
CATSQGAVATNEKLFF